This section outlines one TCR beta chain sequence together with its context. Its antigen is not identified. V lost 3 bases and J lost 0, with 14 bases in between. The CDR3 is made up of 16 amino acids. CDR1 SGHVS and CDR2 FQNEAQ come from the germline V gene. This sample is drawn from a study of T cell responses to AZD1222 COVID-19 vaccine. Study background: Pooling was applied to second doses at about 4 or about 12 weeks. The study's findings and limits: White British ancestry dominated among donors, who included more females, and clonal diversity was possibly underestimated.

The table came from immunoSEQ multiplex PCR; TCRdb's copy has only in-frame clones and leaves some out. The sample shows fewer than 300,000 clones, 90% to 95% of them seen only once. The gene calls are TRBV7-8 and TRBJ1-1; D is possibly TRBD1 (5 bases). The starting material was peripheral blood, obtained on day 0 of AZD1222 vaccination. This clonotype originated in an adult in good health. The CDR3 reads CASSFLPLTVNTEAFF. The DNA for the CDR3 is TGTGCCAGCAGCTTCCTACCCCTGACAGTGAACACTGAAGCTTTCTTT.